This T cell receptor beta chain appears in the sequencing data of a study of T cell responses to AZD1222 COVID-19 vaccine (dated by TCRdb to 2020 to 2023). Some background on the complete study: A total of under 250 trial participants underwent TCR sequencing, of whom about 200 had received two doses of AZD1222 and some 25 had received two doses of the MenACWY control vaccine. Trial participants were enrolled into age subgroups of 18-55, 56-69 and 70-plus years, which contained approximately 150, 28 and 58 TCR-sequenced participants, respectively.

About this clone: No antigen is known for it. No clone much larger than this one lies a single base away; base qualities are absent.

Read against the paper, the sample's time point label means: about 28 days (+/-7) after the second vaccine dose. AZD1222 recipients whose second dose came at about 4 weeks and those whose second dose came at about 12 weeks were combined into one group, since spike-specific TCR depth and breadth did not differ between the two schedules. Samples from vaccinated people were obtained from the UK trials COV001 and COV002, which included a single-blind randomized controlled phase 2/3 trial of AZD1222 (ChAdOx1 nCoV-19) in healthy adults. For TCRbeta chain sequencing, PBMC samples were collected from trial participants at day 0 and at day 28 after the second dose. General study outcomes and caveats: Spike-specific TCR breadth and depth rose significantly after two AZD1222 doses compared with day 0 and with MenACWY recipients. Nearly half of unique spike-specific TCRs reportedly recognized epitopes outside regions mutated in the B.1.351 and B.1.1.7 variants. Because no day 14 peak-response samples were available, repertoires were characterized only after the peak T cell response. Only five to seven AZD1222 recipients were SARS-CoV-2 seropositive at baseline, limiting conclusions about previously exposed vaccinees. The whole spike protein was spanned by vaccine-associated CD4 TCRs, and dominant responses were seen in regions 160-218 and 743-854. In the small 56-69-year group, the increase in depth fell short of significance, most likely because of low power. Most participants were white British and females outnumbered males, and the authors suggested that clonal diversity may have been underestimated.

The germline V gene sets CDR1 to SGHTA and CDR2 to FQGTGA. The V end gives up 5 bases and the J end 3 bases, leaving 10 bases in the junction not matched to a gene. Measured from the cysteine to the phenylalanine, the CDR3 is 15 residues long. Just CDR3 DNA is preserved here, 45 bases in frame from base 1. The CDR3 regions of human TCRbeta chains were analyzed by immunosequencing. Under the source paper's analysis protocol: Repertoire TCRs were checked for matches against a reference library of SARS-CoV-2-specific TCRs that had been generated using the MIRA antigen-specificity platform. Breadth was defined as the fraction of unique TCRs that were SARS-CoV-2-associated, and depth was defined as the fraction of total T cells that were SARS-CoV-2-associated. Each spike-specific TCR was assigned to its reactive spike region and to a CD4 or CD8 class using the MIRA data. Log10-transformed breadth and depth values were compared by one-way ANOVA with Sidak's multiple comparisons tests. TCRdb retrieved this table from immuneACCESS and kept in-frame rearrangements only. Not all clones are present; in checked studies, unresolved V genes account for under half, and no reason is known for the remainder. The DNA was the basis for D and trimming; V, J and clone size are from that table. For this sample there are about 130,000 clones; just over 90% appear just once. The ten largest clones add up to under 1.2% of the sample.

The V and J genes are TRBV7-3 and TRBJ2-7, with 7 junctional bases fitting TRBD2. Sequenced here: peripheral blood, sampled 28 days after the second AZD1222 dose. This receptor was obtained from an adult who received the AZD1222 COVID-19 vaccine. This receptor carries the CDR3 CASSVSGGLSYEQYF. The nucleotides read TGTGCCAGCAGCGTATCCGGGGGACTAAGCTACGAGCAGTACTTC.